This TCR beta chain was sequenced in a study of cytomegalovirus exposure and HLA in healthy donors. The PCR had 60 Vbeta and 13 Jbeta primers. Using immunoSEQ multiplex PCR, the repertoire was profiled, and TCRdb retains in-frame clones only, with some absent. Seen here are fewer than 150,000 clones, about 74% observed once, and the top ten hold about 2.6%. Sequenced input: PBMCs. This clonotype was obtained from a woman between 40 and 50 years old in good health and CMV-seropositive.

CDR3 sequence reads: CASSADRVLGNTIYF. Here the CDR3 DNA reads TGTGCCAGTAGTGCAGACAGGGTTCTTGGAAACACCATATATTTT. The chain carries TRBV19 and TRBJ1-3, with 7 bases aligning to TRBD1. Germline trimming cut 5 bases from V and 3 bases from J; bases unmatched to any gene: 7. CDR1 and CDR2 (germline): LNHDA, SQIVND (reference sequence). This CDR3 comprises 15 residues. Together with reference TRBV19 and TRBJ1-3, the CDR3 gives the full variable domain: DGGITQSPKYLFRKEGQNVTLSCEQNLNHDAMYWYRQDPGQGLRLIYYSQIVNDFQKGDIAEGYSVSREKKESFPLTVTSAQKNPTAFYLCASSADRVLGNTIYFGEGSWLTVV.